This T cell receptor beta chain was captured by sequencing in a study of shared clonotypes between healthy human individuals. Looking at the study overall: Per-donor plates numbered three CD4 naive, three CD4 memory, two CD8 naive and one CD8 memory. Study findings and constraints: Clonotypes shared by all four donors outscored non-shared clonotypes in generation probability. Naive subsets usually exceeded memory subsets in estimated richness. Approximately 4.6% of naive CD4 clonotypes were shared across four donors.

Only in-frame clones appear in the TCRdb table, and some are missing; sequencing was by immunoSEQ multiplex PCR. This table has about 2.3 million clones, 92% appearing once. V was clipped by 4 bases and J by 9 bases; unmatched bases: 11. The CDR3 sequence is 15 residues long. Germline V gives CDR1 SGHDN, CDR2 FVKESK. Concerning this clone itself: Its specificity is unknown.

The material sequenced was naive CD4+ T cells from PBMCs. The sample's subset: CD45RA+ positively selected. V and J are TRBV14 and TRBJ2-1, with 8 bases lining up with TRBD2. The TCR comes from a man younger than 30 in good health. Some clones in this sample may be carry-over from other donors' samples. CDR3 bases: TGTGCCAGCAGCCTCTTCCAAGCGGGAGCGTCTGAGCAGTTCTTC. Its protein product is CASSLFQAGASEQFF.